This passage covers 8 T cell receptor beta chains from one sample sequenced in a study of T cells in Graves' hyperthyroidism and ophthalmopathy. RNA transcripts yielded amplified TCR beta CDR3 regions. A set of HTBI primers served as the primers for a first-round RT-PCR of the TCR CDR3. TCRdb re-analysed the multiplex PCR reads in MiXCR, keeping a single row per CDR3 protein. The sample yields about 400,000 distinct CDR3 sequences, roughly 15% seen once. The sequenced material came from blood. The receptors shown here come from a woman aged 25 to 39 with Graves' ophthalmopathy.

This clonotype was observed a few times. J is TRBJ1-2 and V is TRBV19, with D perhaps matching TRBD1 (5 bases). Trimming cost V 5 bases and J 4 bases, with 17 bases left between them. CDR3 size: 15 residues. Germline V gene lookup returns CDR1 LNHDA and CDR2 SQIVND (reference sequence). The CDR3 DNA follows: TGTGCCAGTAGTTTATTTTCCGGGACGGGCTATGGCTACACCTTC. Protein: CASSLFSGTGYGYTF.

The sample holds many counts of this clonotype. The chain couples TRBV30 to TRBJ2-1; maybe TRBD2 (6 bases). Trimming removed 6 bases at V and 9 bases at J, with 21 bases between. CDR1 and CDR2 (germline): GTSNPN, SVGIG (reference sequence). The CDR3 contains 14 residues. CDR3 coding DNA: TGTGCCTGCCGACTAGAAACCAGGCGGGGTGAGCAGTTCTTC. It encodes CACRLETRRGEQFF.

The CDR3 sequence is CASSIDYGRANYGYTF. CDR3 bases: TGTGCCAGTAGTATAGATTACGGCCGTGCTAACTATGGCTACACCTTC. The chain uses TRBV19 and TRBJ1-2, with unresolved D. The CDR3 runs 16 residues. Germline CDR1 and CDR2: LNHDA and SQIVND (reference sequence). V was trimmed by 0 bases and J by 0 bases, leaving 11 bases between them.

At least ten counts were recorded for this clonotype. V and J are TRBV7-3 and TRBJ1-5, with no clear D. Germline V gives CDR1 SGHTA, CDR2 FQGTGA. This CDR3 has 14 residues. V lost 4 bases and J lost 15, with 22 bases in between. The chain's CDR3 is CASSSPAVKLHGHF. CDR3 bases: TGTGCCAGCAGCTCACCCGCCGTAAAACTACACGGGCATTTT.

In its sample, this clonotype was seen many times. The chain links TRBV30 to TRBJ1-5, with D possibly being TRBD1 (6 bases). The CDR3 is 13 residues long. Per the germline V gene, CDR1 is GTSNPN and CDR2 is SVGIG (reference sequence). The V gene lost 0 bases and the J gene lost 7 bases, with 10 bases spanning the gap. CDR3 nucleotide sequence: TGTGCCTGGAGTGTACTAGGGGGACAGCCCCAGCATTTT. Its protein product is CAWSVLGGQPQHF.

Concerning this clonotype: A read error is possible here, since a much larger clone lies one base away. This chain joins TRBV5-5 and TRBJ2-3, with D hard to call. Trimming removed 2 bases from V and 0 bases from J, with 16 bases in between. CDR1 SGHKS and CDR2 YYEKEE come from the germline V gene (reference sequence). The CDR3 is 17 residues long. CDR3 residues: CASSLRVVGVSTDTQYF. The DNA for the CDR3 is TGTGCCAGCAGCTTAAGGGTAGTTGGGGTTAGCACAGATACGCAGTATTTT.

The chain combines TRBV10-3 with TRBJ1-4; D uncertain. V was pared by 2 bases and J by 2 bases, with 12 bases between. From germline, CDR1 is ENHRY and CDR2 SYGVKD. The length of the CDR3 is 16 residues. Here the CDR3 DNA reads TGTGCCATCAGTGAGCACAGACTCCGGACTAATGAAAAACTGTTTTTT. It encodes CAISEHRLRTNEKLFF.

In this sample, this clonotype turned up many times. The rearrangement uses TRBV9 and TRBJ2-1; D is undetermined. CDR3 size: 12 residues. V lost 0 bases and J 10 bases, leaving 8 bases between the germline ends. Germline V CDR1 and CDR2: SGDLS, YYNGEE. CDR3 sequence (DNA): TGTGCCAGCAGCGTAGTTGTCGGGGAGCAGTTCTTC. Amino acids: CASSVVVGEQFF.